The 8 T cell receptor beta chains given below trace back to one sample, sequenced in a study of T cells in Graves' hyperthyroidism and ophthalmopathy. RNA transcripts were the template for amplifying TCR beta CDR3 regions. When the TCR CDR3 underwent first-round RT-PCR, the HTBI primer set was used. Using its own MiXCR run on the multiplex PCR reads, TCRdb lists one record per CDR3 protein. The sample records some 510,000 distinct CDR3 sequences, around 20% being singletons. Sequenced sample: blood. Receptors were obtained from a man aged 18 to 35 with Graves' hyperthyroidism.

There are many counts of this clonotype. The gene calls are TRBV5-6 and TRBJ1-2; a weak D match, TRBD1 (5 bases). The length of the CDR3 is 13 residues. The V end was cut by 4 bases, the J end by 6 bases, with 13 bases between. Germline CDR1 reads SGHDT; CDR2 reads YYEEEE. The CDR3 coding sequence is TGTGCCAGCAGCCCAGGAGGGGTCGATGGCTACACCTTC. Its translation: CASSPGGVDGYTF.

In its sample, this clonotype was seen many times. V usage is TRBV6-1 and J usage is TRBJ1-5; D remains unclear. CDR3 length: 14 amino acids. Germline lookup yields CDR1 MNHNS and CDR2 SASEGT. Trimming took off 2 bases at V and 4 bases at J, with 9 bases between the two ends. The CDR3 reads CASSELYTNQPQHF. As DNA, the CDR3 is TGTGCCAGCAGTGAATTATACACAAATCAGCCCCAGCATTTT.

V usage is TRBV6-1 and J usage is TRBJ1-6; 8 nucleotides match TRBD1. Germline CDR1 and CDR2: MNHNS and SASEGT. V was pared by 0 bases and J by 2 bases, with 6 bases of the junction left unmatched. The CDR3 runs 18 residues. CDR3 nucleotide sequence: TGTGCCAGCAGTGAAGCGCAGCACAGGGGGGCCTATAATTCACCCCTCCACTTT. It translates to CASSEAQHRGAYNSPLHF.

This clonotype was detected many times. V is TRBV12-3 or TRBV12-4 and J is TRBJ1-2; D gene unclear. This CDR3 spans 16 amino acids. Trimming removed 0 bases at V and 4 bases at J, with 15 bases between. The CDR3 is CASSLAGSRRTYGYTF. CDR3 DNA sequence: TGTGCCAGCAGTTTAGCCGGTTCTAGGCGGACCTATGGCTACACCTTC.

This sequence joins TRBV6-2 or TRBV6-3 and TRBJ2-5, with D maybe TRBD1 (6 bases). In germline, CDR1 is MNHEY, CDR2 SVGEGT. This CDR3 has 15 residues. V was pared by 3 bases and J by 2 bases, with 13 bases between. The CDR3, as DNA: TGTGCCAGCAGTTATGCCGGGACACAGCAAGAGACCCAGTACTTC. This sequence encodes CASSYAGTQQETQYF.

This clonotype was recorded a few times. V gene TRBV5-1 combines with J gene TRBJ2-5; TRBD2 might be the D (6 bases). Germline V gives CDR1 SGHRS, CDR2 YFSETQ. The CDR3 totals 15 residues. V was clipped by 0 bases and J by 4 bases, with 13 bases between them. The CDR3: CASSLASSGRETQYF. DNA for the CDR3: TGCGCCAGCAGCTTGGCGTCCTCCGGGAGAGAGACCCAGTACTTC.

This chain connects TRBV28 to TRBJ1-5; D uncertain. Trimming removed 2 bases at V and 0 bases at J, with 8 bases between. This CDR3 is built from 15 residues. Germline V gene sequence: CDR1 MDHEN, CDR2 SYDVKM. In nucleotides, the CDR3 is TGTGCCAGCAGTTTAGTACAGACTAGCAATCAGCCCCAGCATTTT. Protein product: CASSLVQTSNQPQHF.

This clonotype showed up just a few times. The J gene is TRBJ2-5, the V gene TRBV20-1, with TRBD1 matching 9 bases. Germline CDR1 is DFQATT and CDR2 is SNEGSKA (reference sequence). The junction had 7 bases not matched to a gene; V was cut back by 6 bases and J by 2 bases. The CDR3 extends over 14 amino acids. Here the CDR3 reads CSAWRDREQETQYF. DNA for the CDR3: TGCAGTGCCTGGAGGGACAGGGAGCAAGAGACCCAGTACTTC.